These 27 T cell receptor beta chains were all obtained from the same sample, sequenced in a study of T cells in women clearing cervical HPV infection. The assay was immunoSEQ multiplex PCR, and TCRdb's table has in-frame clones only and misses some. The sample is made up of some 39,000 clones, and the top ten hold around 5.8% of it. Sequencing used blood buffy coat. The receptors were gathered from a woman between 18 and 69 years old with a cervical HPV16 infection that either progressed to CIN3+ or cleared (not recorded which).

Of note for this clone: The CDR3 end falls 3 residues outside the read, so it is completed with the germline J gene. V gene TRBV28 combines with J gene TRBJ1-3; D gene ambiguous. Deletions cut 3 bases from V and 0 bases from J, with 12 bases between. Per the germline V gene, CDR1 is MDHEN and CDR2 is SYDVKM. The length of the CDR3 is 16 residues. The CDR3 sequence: CASSFRSYYSGNTIYF. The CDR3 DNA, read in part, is TGTGCCAGCAGTTTTAGAAGTTACTACTCTGGAAACACC.

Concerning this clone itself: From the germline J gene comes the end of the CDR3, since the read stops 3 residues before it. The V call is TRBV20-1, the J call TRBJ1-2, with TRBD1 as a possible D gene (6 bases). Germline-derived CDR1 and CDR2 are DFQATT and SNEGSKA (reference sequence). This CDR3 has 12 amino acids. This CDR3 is CSVPQGSGGYTF. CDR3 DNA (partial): TGCAGTGTCCCGCAGGGGTCGGGCGGC.

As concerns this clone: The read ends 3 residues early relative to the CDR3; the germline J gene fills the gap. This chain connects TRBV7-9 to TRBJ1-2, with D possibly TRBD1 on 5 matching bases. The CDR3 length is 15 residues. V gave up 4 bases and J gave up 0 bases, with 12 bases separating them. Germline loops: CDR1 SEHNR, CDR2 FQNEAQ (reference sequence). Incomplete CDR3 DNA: TGTGCCAGCAGCTACGGCGGGGGTCCTAACTATGGC. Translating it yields CASSYGGGPNYG. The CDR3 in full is CASSYGGGPNYGYTF.

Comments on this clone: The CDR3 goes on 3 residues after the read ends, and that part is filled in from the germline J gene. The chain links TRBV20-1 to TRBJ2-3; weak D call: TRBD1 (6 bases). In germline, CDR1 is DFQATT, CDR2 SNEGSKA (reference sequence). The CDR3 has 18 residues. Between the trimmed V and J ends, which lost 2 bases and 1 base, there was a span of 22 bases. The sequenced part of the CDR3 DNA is TGCAGTGCTAGACTTCTGGGGGCCGCGGGTCCCCGCACAGATACG. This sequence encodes CSARLLGAAGPRTDT. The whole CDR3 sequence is CSARLLGAAGPRTDTQYF.

The chain's CDR3 is CASSTQGTGNDYTF. CDR3 DNA, as far as it was read: TGTGCCAGTAGTACCCAGGGGACAGGCAATGAC. The gene calls are TRBV19 and TRBJ1-2; 8 bases match TRBD1. The sequence runs out 3 residues before the end of the CDR3; the remainder is reconstructed from the germline J gene. CDR3 size: 14 residues. Germline CDR1 reads LNHDA; CDR2 reads SQIVND (reference sequence).

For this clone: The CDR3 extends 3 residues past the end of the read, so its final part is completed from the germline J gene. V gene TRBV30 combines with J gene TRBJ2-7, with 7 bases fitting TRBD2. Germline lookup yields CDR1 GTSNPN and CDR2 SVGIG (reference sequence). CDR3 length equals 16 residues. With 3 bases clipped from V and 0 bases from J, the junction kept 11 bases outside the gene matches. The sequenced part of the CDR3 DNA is TGTGCCTGGAGCCCCACCTCTAGCGGCCTCTCCTACGAG. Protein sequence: CAWSPTSSGLSYE. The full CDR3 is CAWSPTSSGLSYEQYF.

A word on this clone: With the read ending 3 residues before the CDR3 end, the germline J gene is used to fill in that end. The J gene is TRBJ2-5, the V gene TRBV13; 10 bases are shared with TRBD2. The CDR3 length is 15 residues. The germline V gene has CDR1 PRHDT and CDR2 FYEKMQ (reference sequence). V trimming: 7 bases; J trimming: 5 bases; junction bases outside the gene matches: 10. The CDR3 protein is CASKVASGGEETQYF. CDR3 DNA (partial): TGTGCCAGCAAGGTGGCTAGCGGGGGTGAGGAGACC. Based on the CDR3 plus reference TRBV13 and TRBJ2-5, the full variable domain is AAGVIQSPRHLIKEKRETATLKCYPIPRHDTVYWYQQGPGQDPQFLISFYEKMQSDKGSIPDRFSAQQFSDYHSELNMSSLELGDSALYFCASKVASGGEETQYFGPGTRLLVL.

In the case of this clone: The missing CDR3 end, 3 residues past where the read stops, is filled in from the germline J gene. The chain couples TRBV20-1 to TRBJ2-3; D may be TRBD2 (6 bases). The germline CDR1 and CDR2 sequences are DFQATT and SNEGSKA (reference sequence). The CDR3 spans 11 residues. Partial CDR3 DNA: TGCAGTGCTAGAGATAGGAGGGCG. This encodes CSARDRRA. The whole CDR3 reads CSARDRRAQYF.

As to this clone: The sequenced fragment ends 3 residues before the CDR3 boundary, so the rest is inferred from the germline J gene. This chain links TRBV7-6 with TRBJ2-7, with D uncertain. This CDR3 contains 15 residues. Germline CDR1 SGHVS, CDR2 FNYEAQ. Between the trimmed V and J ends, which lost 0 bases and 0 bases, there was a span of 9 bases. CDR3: CASSLAATTSYEQYF. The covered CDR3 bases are TGTGCCAGCAGCTTAGCCGCCACAACCTCCTACGAG.

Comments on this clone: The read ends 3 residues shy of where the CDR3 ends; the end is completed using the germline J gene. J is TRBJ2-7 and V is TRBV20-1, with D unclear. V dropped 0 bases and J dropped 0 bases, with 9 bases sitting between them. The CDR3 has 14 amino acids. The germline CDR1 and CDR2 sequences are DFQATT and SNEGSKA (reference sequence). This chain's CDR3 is CSAREISASYEQYF. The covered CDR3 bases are TGCAGTGCTAGAGAAATCAGCGCCTCCTACGAG.

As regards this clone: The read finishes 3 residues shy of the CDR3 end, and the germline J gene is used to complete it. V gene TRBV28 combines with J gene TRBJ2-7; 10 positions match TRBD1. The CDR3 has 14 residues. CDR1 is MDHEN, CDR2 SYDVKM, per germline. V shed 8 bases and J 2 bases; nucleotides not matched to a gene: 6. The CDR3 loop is CASQDRGKTYEQYF. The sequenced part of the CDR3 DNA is TGTGCCAGCCAGGACAGGGGGAAAACCTACGAG. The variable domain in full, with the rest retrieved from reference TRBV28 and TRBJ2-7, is DVKVTQSSRYLVKRTGEKVFLECVQDMDHENMFWYRQDPGLGLRLIYFSYDVKMKEKGDIPEGYSVSREKKERFSLILESASTNQTSMYLCASQDRGKTYEQYFGPGTRLTVT.

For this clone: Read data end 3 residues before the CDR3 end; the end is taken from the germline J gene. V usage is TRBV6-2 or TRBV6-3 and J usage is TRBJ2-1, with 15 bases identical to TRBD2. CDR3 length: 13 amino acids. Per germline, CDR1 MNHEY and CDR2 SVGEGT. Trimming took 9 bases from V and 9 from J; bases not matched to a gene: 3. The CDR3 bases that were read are TGTGCCAGTGGACTAGCGGGAGGGCGTGAG. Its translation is CASGLAGGRE. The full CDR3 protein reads CASGLAGGREQFF.

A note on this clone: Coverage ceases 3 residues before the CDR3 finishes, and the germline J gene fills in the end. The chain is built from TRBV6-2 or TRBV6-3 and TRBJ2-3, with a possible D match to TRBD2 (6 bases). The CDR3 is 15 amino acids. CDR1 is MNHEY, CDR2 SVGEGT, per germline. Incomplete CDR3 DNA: TGTGCCAGCAGAGATTCGGGGGTTGGCAATCAGCCG. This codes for CASRDSGVGNQP. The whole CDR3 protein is CASRDSGVGNQPQYF.

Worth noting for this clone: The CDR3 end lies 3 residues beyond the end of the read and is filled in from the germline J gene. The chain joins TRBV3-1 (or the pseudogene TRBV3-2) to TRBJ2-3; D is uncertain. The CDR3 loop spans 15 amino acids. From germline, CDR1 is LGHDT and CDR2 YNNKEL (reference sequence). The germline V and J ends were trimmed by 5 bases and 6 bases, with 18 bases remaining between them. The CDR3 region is CASSGHLRAGDTQYF. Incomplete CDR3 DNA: TGTGCCAGCAGCGGTCACTTGAGAGCTGGTGATACG.

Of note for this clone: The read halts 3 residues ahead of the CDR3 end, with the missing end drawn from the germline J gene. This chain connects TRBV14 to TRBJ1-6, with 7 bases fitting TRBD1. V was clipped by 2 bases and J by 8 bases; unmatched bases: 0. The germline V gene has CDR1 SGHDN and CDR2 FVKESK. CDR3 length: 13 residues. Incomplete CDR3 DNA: TGTGCCAGCAGCCAACAGGGGGATTCACCC. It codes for CASSQQGDSP. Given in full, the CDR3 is CASSQQGDSPLHF.

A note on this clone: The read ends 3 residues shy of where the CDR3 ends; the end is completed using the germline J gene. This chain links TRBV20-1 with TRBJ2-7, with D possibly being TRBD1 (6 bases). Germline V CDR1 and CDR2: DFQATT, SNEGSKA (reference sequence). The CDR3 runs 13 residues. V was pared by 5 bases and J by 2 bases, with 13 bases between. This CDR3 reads CSAAPGTPYEQYF. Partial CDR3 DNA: TGCAGTGCTGCACCCGGGACACCCTACGAG.

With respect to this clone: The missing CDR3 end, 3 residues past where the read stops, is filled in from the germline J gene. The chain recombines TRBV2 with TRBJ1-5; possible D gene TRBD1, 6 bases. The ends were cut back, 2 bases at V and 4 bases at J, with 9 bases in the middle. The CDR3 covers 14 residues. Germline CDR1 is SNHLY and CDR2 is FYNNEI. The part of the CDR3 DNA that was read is TGTGCCAGCAGTGAAAGGCAGGGGAATCAGCCC. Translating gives CASSERQGNQP. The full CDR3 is CASSERQGNQPQHF.

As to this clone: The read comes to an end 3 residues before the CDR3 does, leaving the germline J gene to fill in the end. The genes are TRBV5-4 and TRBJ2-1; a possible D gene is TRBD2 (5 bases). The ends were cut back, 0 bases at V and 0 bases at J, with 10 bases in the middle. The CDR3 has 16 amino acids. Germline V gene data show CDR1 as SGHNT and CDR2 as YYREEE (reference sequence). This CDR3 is CASSLDGGFSYNEQFF. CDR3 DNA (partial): TGTGCCAGCAGCTTGGATGGCGGGTTCTCCTACAATGAG.

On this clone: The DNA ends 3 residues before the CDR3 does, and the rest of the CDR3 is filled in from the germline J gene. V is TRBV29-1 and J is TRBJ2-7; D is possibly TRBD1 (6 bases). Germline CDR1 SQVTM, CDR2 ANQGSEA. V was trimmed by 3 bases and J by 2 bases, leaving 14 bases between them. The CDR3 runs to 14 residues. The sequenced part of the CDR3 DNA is TGCAGCGTTGAGAACAGGGCCCCCCCCTACGAG. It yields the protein CSVENRAPPYE. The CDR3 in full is CSVENRAPPYEQYF.

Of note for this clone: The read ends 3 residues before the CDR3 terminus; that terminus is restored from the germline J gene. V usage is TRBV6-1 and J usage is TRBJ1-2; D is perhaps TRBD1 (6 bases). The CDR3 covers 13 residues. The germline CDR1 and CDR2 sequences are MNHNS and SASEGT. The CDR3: CASSEARGRGYTF. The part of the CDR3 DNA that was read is TGTGCCAGCAGTGAAGCCAGGGGCCGAGGC.

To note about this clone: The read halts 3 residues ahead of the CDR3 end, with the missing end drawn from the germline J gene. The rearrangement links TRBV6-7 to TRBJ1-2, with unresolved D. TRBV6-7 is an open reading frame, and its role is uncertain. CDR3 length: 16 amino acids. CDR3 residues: CASSYEGLAGYNDYTF. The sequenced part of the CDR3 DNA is TGTGCCAGCAGTTATGAAGGCCTAGCGGGCTACAATGAC.

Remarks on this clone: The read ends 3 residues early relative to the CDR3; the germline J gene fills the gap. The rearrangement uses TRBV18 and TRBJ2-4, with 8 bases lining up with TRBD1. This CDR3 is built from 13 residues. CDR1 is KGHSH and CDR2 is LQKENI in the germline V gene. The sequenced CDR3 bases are TGTGCCAGCTCACCTGCCAGGGGGCGTGGT. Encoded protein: CASSPARGRG. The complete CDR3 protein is CASSPARGRGQYF.

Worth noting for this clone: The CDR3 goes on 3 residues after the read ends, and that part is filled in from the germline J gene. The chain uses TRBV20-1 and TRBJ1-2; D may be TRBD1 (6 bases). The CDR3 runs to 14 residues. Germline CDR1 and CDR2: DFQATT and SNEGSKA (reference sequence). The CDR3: CSAGKQGRTNDYTF. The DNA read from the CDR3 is TGCAGTGCTGGGAAACAGGGCCGGACGAATGAC.

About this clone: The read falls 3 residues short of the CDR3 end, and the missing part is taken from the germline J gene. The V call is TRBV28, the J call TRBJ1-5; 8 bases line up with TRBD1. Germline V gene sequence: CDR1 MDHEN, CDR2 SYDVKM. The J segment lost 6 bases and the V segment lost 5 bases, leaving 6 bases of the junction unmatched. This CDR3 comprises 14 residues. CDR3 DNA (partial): TGTGCCAGCAGTGGAAACAGGGGGTCTCAGCCC. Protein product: CASSGNRGSQP. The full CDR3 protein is CASSGNRGSQPQHF.

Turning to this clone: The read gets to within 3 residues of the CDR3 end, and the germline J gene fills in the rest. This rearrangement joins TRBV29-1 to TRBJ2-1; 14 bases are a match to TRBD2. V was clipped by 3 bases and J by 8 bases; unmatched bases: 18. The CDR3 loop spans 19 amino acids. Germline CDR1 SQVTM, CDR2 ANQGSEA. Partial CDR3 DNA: TGCAGCGTTGATCGCAGCGTTTTGGGGGGACTAGCGGGAGTGGATGAG. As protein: CSVDRSVLGGLAGVDE. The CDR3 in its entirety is CSVDRSVLGGLAGVDEQFF.

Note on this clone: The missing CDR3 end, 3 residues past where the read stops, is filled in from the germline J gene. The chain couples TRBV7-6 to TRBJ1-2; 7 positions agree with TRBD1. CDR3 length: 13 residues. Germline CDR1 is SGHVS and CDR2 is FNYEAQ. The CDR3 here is CASSQGVDNGYTF. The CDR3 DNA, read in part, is TGTGCCAGCAGCCAGGGGGTAGATAACGGC.

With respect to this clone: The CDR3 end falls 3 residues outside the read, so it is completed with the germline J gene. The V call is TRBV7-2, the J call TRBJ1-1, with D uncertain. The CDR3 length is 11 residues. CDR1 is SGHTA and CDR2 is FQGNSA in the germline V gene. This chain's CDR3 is CASSVRHQAFF. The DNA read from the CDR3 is TGTGCCAGCAGCGTGCGGCACCAA.